The rows below give T cell receptor beta chains drawn from one sample of a study of cytomegalovirus exposure and HLA in healthy donors. Using immunoSEQ multiplex PCR, the repertoire was profiled, and TCRdb retains in-frame clones only, with some absent. The profile shows over 150,000 clones, around 80% of them singletons. The sequencing input was PBMCs. All receptors come from a woman aged 25 to 39 in good health and CMV-seropositive. Each CDR3 is given without its conserved first and last residue. Fields, in order: V gene, clone size, J gene, D gene, CDR3 protein. A D gene is named only where the DNA matches it firmly. Clone size is not always given. Where it is, it says once, few, many or a class for expanded clones.

>TRBV28|.|TRBJ1-5|.
ASSLVHVSNQPQH
>TRBV5-6|.|TRBJ2-7|TRBD2
ASSEIEGREVNEQY
>TRBV30|.|TRBJ1-3|TRBD1
AWSEQGAFGNTIY
>TRBV30|.|TRBJ1-5|TRBD1
AWSPGQGNQPQH
>TRBV6-1|.|TRBJ2-7|.
ASSGGTSFSYEQY
>TRBV9|.|TRBJ2-1|TRBD2
ASSVTSGSEQF
>TRBV7-2|few|TRBJ1-3|.
ASSVTGSSSGNTIY
>TRBV28|.|TRBJ1-2|TRBD1
ASKSPKTGDHT
>TRBV7-6|.|TRBJ2-5|.
ASSSLQETQY
>TRBV5-4|.|TRBJ1-4|.
ASSEGLTVNEKLF
>TRBV28|once|TRBJ2-2|TRBD2
ASSLTTSGSTGELF
>TRBV11-2|.|TRBJ1-2|.
ASSLSGGGYT
>TRBV5-1|.|TRBJ2-1|TRBD1
ASSSQGVAVNEQF
>TRBV11-3|once|TRBJ2-2|TRBD1
ASSPGTGGRTGELF
>TRBV6-6|.|TRBJ1-5|.
ASRTTQPQH
>TRBV29-1|.|TRBJ1-1|TRBD1
SVVGQGAGTEAF
>TRBV11-2|.|TRBJ2-7|TRBD1
ASSSTGIEQY
>TRBV5-6|.|TRBJ2-6|TRBD2
ASSTREGGANVLT
>TRBV7-8|.|TRBJ2-7|TRBD1
ASSLVFGTGGSTEQY
>TRBV7-2|.|TRBJ2-7|TRBD2
ASSSGLAGVQEQY
>TRBV7-6|few|TRBJ2-7|TRBD1
ASSWGDRGSYEQY
>TRBV9|.|TRBJ2-3|.
ASSVGGGQPDTQY
>TRBV29-1|.|TRBJ2-7|TRBD1
SVRTGGNYEQY
>TRBV4-1|.|TRBJ1-5|TRBD1
ASSLLPTGILQPQH
>TRBV14|.|TRBJ2-1|TRBD2
ASSLVAGGLEGEQF
>TRBV18|few|TRBJ1-5|.
ASSPSRAGQPQH
>TRBV28|.|TRBJ2-1|.
ASSFLQGYNEQF
>TRBV2|.|TRBJ2-7|.
ASRGLVYEQY
>TRBV7-9|.|TRBJ2-7|.
ASSSPTGTYEQY
>TRBV5-4|few|TRBJ1-1|.
ASSGSRAEAF
>TRBV10-3|.|TRBJ1-1|.
AIENPLNTEAF
>TRBV7-9|.|TRBJ2-3|.
ASSPQRDTQY
>TRBV4-3|.|TRBJ2-1|TRBD2
ASSPTTGGEQF
>TRBV18|few|TRBJ2-5|.
ASSRTENQETQY
>TRBV19|.|TRBJ2-5|.
ASGDPLDLKETQY
>TRBV19|.|TRBJ1-2|TRBD1
ASTKWGTGGVNYGYT
>TRBV19|.|TRBJ2-1|TRBD2
ASSQRTGLAGVSVYNEQF
>TRBV2|.|TRBJ1-1|.
ATPEGENTEAF
>TRBV7-3|.|TRBJ2-7|.
ASSLPQWLAYEQY
>TRBV4-1|few|TRBJ1-5|.
ASSQEITGRQPQH
>TRBV14|.|TRBJ2-7|TRBD2
ASSQVGSGRAHEQY
>TRBV28|.|TRBJ1-4|TRBD1
ARNTGTGDEKLF
>TRBV25-1|few|TRBJ1-1|.
ASSEYSGRGKTEAF
>TRBV12-5|once|TRBJ2-5|TRBD2
ASGRAGGETQY
>TRBV4-3|.|TRBJ2-1|TRBD2
ASSQRLANTYNEQF
>TRBV19|.|TRBJ1-5|TRBD1
ASSPSRTGSNQPQH
>TRBV4-1|.|TRBJ1-1|.
ASSTGSQAF
>TRBV6-1|.|TRBJ2-3|.
ASSEGVAANTDTQY
>TRBV18|.|TRBJ1-4|.
ASIRDIGEKLF
>TRBV9|.|TRBJ2-7|.
ASSAMESQTTGQY